This is a list of T cell receptor beta chains from one sample in a study of control samples from healthy donors and cancer patients. Profiling relied on immunoSEQ multiplex PCR, and the TCRdb table lists in-frame clones only, not all of them. This table holds 200,000 to 250,000 clones, roughly 94% found once. The sequenced material came from blood. These receptors came from a man aged 50 to 60 in good health. Both conserved end residues are part of each CDR3. The D gene is left open where the match is weak. For some rows the clone size is stated as once, few or many, or as a class when expanded; others skip it.

J | D | size | V | DNA | CDR3
TRBJ1-2 | - | once | TRBV28 | TGTGCCAGCACCACCGGGAGTGAGTATGGCTACACCTTC | CASTTGSEYGYTF
TRBJ2-5 | - | once | TRBV5-1 | TGCGCCAGCAGCTTGAGGGTCCAAGCGAGAGAGACCCAGTACTTC | CASSLRVQARETQYF
TRBJ1-4 | TRBD1 | - | TRBV27 | TGTGCCAGCAGGCCAGGGGGACTTAATGAAAAACTGTTTTTT | CASRPGGLNEKLFF
TRBJ2-1 | - | - | TRBV5-6 | TGTGCCAGCAGCCGCGGCGACAATGAGCAGTTCTTC | CASSRGDNEQFF
TRBJ2-3 | TRBD1 | - | TRBV5-1 | TGCGCCAGCAGCCCTGGGACAGCAGATACGCAGTATTTT | CASSPGTADTQYF
TRBJ2-1 | - | - | TRBV4-2 | TGTGCCAGCAGCCAAATAGGGCGGGCCAGCTCCTACAATGAGCAGTTCTTC | CASSQIGRASSYNEQFF
TRBJ1-3 | - | - | TRBV7-9 | TGTGCCAGCAGCTTGGGTGGTCAGAGAAACACCATATATTTT | CASSLGGQRNTIYF
TRBJ2-7 | - | - | TRBV27 | TGTGCCAGCAGTTACACGCAGGGACCAGACTACGAGCAGTACTTC | CASSYTQGPDYEQYF
TRBJ1-4 | - | - | TRBV7-6 | TGTGCCAGCAGCTTAACATTATCGGAAAAACTGTTTTTT | CASSLTLSEKLFF
TRBJ1-4 | - | - | TRBV5-1 | TGCGCCAGCAGCTTGGCCGGGGCGGGGAATGAAAAACTGTTTTTT | CASSLAGAGNEKLFF
TRBJ2-7 | - | - | TRBV7-9 | TGTGCCAGCAGCTTGGGGGGGGCGCCCCACGAGCAGTACTTC | CASSLGGAPHEQYF
TRBJ1-2 | - | - | TRBV19 | TGTGCCAGTAGTTCCGGGGCGCTGCCCTCCTATGGCTACACCTTC | CASSSGALPSYGYTF
TRBJ2-3 | - | - | TRBV6-5 | TGTGCCAGCAGTTACGGGGTGTTCACAGATACGCAGTATTTT | CASSYGVFTDTQYF
TRBJ2-3 | - | - | TRBV7-6 | TGTGCCAGCAGCTTAGAGGTTGGAGATACGCAGTATTTT | CASSLEVGDTQYF
TRBJ2-3 | TRBD2 | - | TRBV2 | TGTGCCAGCAGTGACCGGGGGGGCGGGGATACGCAGTATTTT | CASSDRGGGDTQYF
TRBJ2-3 | - | - | TRBV21-1 | TGTGCCAGCAGCCCCAAAGAAAATGGGACAGATACGCAGTATTTT | CASSPKENGTDTQYF
TRBJ1-2 | TRBD1 | - | TRBV5-1 | TGCGCCAGCAGCTTTGGACAGGGGAGGTATGGCTACACCTTC | CASSFGQGRYGYTF
TRBJ1-1 | TRBD1 | - | TRBV28 | TGTGCCAGCAGTTTACCCGGACAGGGGAGGACTGAAGCTTTCTTT | CASSLPGQGRTEAFF
TRBJ2-5 | TRBD1 | - | TRBV4-3 | TGCGCCAGCAGCCCCCGGGACAGGGATTTGGAGACCCAGTACTTC | CASSPRDRDLETQYF
TRBJ2-7 | TRBD1 | - | TRBV4-3 | TGCGCCAGCAGCCAACAGGGACAGGGATTCTACGAGCAGTACTTC | CASSQQGQGFYEQYF
TRBJ1-2 | - | - | TRBV6-6 | TGTGCCAGCCATGGAGGGGCGTCGGGCTACACCTTC | CASHGGASGYTF
TRBJ1-4 | - | - | TRBV13 | TGTGCCAGCAGCGGACGAAAGGAAACTAATGAAAAACTGTTTTTT | CASSGRKETNEKLFF
TRBJ2-5 | TRBD1 | - | TRBV30 | TGTGCCTGGATGGACAGGGAAGAGACCCAGTACTTC | CAWMDREETQYF
TRBJ1-6 | - | - | TRBV7-9 | TGTGCCAGCAGTCCGTTGGGGGATTCACCCCTCCACTTT | CASSPLGDSPLHF
TRBJ1-4 | - | - | TRBV5-1 | TGCGCCAGTACATCACAGGGTGGAACTAATGAAAAACTGTTTTTT | CASTSQGGTNEKLFF
TRBJ2-2 | - | once | TRBV2 | TGTGCCAGCAGTGAAACTCCCACGGGCGGGGAGCTGTTTTTT | CASSETPTGGELFF
TRBJ2-3 | - | - | TRBV9 | TGTGCCAGCAGCGTAGCTTTCACGAGGGCAGATACGCAGTATTTT | CASSVAFTRADTQYF
TRBJ2-4 | - | - | TRBV18 | TGTGCCAGCTCCCCTGGGACTTTAGCCAAAAACATTCAGTACTTC | CASSPGTLAKNIQYF
TRBJ2-2 | TRBD2 | - | TRBV5-8 | TGTGCCAGATTAAAAGGACTAGGACTCTCCGGGGAGCTGTTTTTT | CARLKGLGLSGELFF
TRBJ2-2 | TRBD1 | few | TRBV5-1 | TGCGCCAGCAGCCTACAGACAGGGGTGGCCGGGGAGCTGTTTTTT | CASSLQTGVAGELFF
TRBJ2-3 | - | - | TRBV6-2/TRBV6-3 | TGTGCCAGCAGTGCACGGACAGATACGCAGTATTTT | CASSARTDTQYF
TRBJ1-5 | - | once | TRBV12-5 | TGTGCTAGTGGTTTGAACTTACAGGGTCAGCCCCAGCATTTT | CASGLNLQGQPQHF
TRBJ1-1 | - | - | TRBV20-1 | TGCAGTGCTAGGGGAAACACTGAAGCTTTCTTT | CSARGNTEAFF
TRBJ1-2 | - | - | TRBV30 | TGTGCCTGGCTCCATTATTACCTAAACGGGGGCTACACCTTC | CAWLHYYLNGGYTF
TRBJ1-2 | - | - | TRBV2 | TGTGCCAGCAGGGGGGATTCTAGTACTGGCTACACCTTC | CASRGDSSTGYTF
TRBJ1-6 | - | - | TRBV5-1 | TGCGCCAGCAGGGCGGCTCAGGGAGGGGATTCACCCCTCCACTTT | CASRAAQGGDSPLHF
TRBJ2-7 | TRBD1 | - | TRBV10-3 | TGTGCCATCACCCAGACAGGGTTACGCTACGAGCAGTACTTC | CAITQTGLRYEQYF
TRBJ1-4 | - | - | TRBV2 | TGTGCCAGCAGGGATTACGTGGATGAAAAACTGTTTTTT | CASRDYVDEKLFF
TRBJ2-5 | - | - | TRBV9 | TGTGCCAGCAGCCCCCAGACTCGGGGGACCCAGTACTTC | CASSPQTRGTQYF
TRBJ1-2 | - | - | TRBV6-4 | TGTGCCAGCAGTCGGGATAGGACAGCGGACTATGGCTACACCTTC | CASSRDRTADYGYTF
TRBJ1-1 | - | - | TRBV11-3 | TGTGCCAGCAGCTTAGATTCGCGGGGGCAAGGAGAAGCTTTCTTT | CASSLDSRGQGEAFF
TRBJ2-1 | - | - | TRBV5-1 | TGCGCCAGCAGTCGGGACCGGAGCTCCTACAATGAGCAGTTCTTC | CASSRDRSSYNEQFF
TRBJ2-1 | TRBD2 | - | TRBV3-1/TRBV3-2 | TGTGCCAGCAGCCAAGGATTAGCGGGATACGAGCAGTTCTTC | CASSQGLAGYEQFF
TRBJ1-1 | TRBD1 | - | TRBV5-5 | TGTGCCAGCAGCTCACAGGGGATCATGAACACTGAAGCTTTCTTT | CASSSQGIMNTEAFF
TRBJ2-7 | TRBD1 | - | TRBV28 | TGTGCCAGCAGTTTACTTTCCCCGGGACAGGGGTTCTACGAGCAGTACTTC | CASSLLSPGQGFYEQYF
TRBJ1-2 | - | few | TRBV5-1 | TGCGCCAGCAGCTTGGAGACCTTGGGGGACTATGGCTACACCTTC | CASSLETLGDYGYTF
TRBJ2-2 | - | - | TRBV7-8 | TGTGCCAGCAGCCCTCAACTGGAGCTGTTTTTT | CASSPQLELFF
TRBJ2-1 | TRBD2 | - | TRBV28 | TGTGCCAGCAGTCTCCTTCGGACTAGCGGACACAATGAGCAGTTCTTC | CASSLLRTSGHNEQFF
TRBJ1-2 | - | - | TRBV5-6 | TGTGCCAGCAGCTTTTTTGCCTATGGCTACACCTTC | CASSFFAYGYTF
TRBJ1-1 | - | - | TRBV11-3 | TGTGCCAGCAGCTTAAACTCGGTTAACACTGAAGCTTTCTTT | CASSLNSVNTEAFF
TRBJ2-7 | - | - | TRBV12-3/TRBV12-4 | TGTGCCAGCAGTTTAGCAGCTTACGAGCAGTACTTC | CASSLAAYEQYF
TRBJ2-1 | - | - | TRBV7-5 | TGTGTCAGAAGCTCCAAATTAGGTGAGCAGTTCTTC | CVRSSKLGEQFF
TRBJ2-2 | - | - | TRBV5-6 | TGTGCCAGCAGCGGAATGGCAGGCCAGTACACCGGGGAGCTGTTTTTT | CASSGMAGQYTGELFF
TRBJ1-1 | - | - | TRBV19 | TGTGCCAGTAGTATGAGAAGAACTGAAGCTTTCTTT | CASSMRRTEAFF